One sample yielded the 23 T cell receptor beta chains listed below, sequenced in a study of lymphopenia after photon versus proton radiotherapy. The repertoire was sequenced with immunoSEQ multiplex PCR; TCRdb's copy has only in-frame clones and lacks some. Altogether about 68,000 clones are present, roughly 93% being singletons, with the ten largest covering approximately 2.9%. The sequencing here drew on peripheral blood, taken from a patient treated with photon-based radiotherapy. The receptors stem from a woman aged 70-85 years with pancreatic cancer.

CDR3 nucleotide sequence: TGTGCCAGTAGTTTAGCGGGGCACACAGATACGCAGTATTTT. This translates into CASSLAGHTDTQYF. V is TRBV19 and J is TRBJ2-3; 8 bases align to TRBD2. The CDR3 loop spans 14 amino acids. The V gene's germline CDR1 is LNHDA and CDR2 SQIVND (reference sequence). J gave up 2 bases and V 5 bases, and 3 bases lay outside the gene matches.

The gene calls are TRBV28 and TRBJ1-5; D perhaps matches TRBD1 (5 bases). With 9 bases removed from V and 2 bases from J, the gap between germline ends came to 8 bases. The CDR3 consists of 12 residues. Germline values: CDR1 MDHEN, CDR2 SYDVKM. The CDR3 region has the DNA TGTGCCAGTCAGGGCGGCAATCAGCCCCAGCATTTT. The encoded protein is CASQGGNQPQHF.

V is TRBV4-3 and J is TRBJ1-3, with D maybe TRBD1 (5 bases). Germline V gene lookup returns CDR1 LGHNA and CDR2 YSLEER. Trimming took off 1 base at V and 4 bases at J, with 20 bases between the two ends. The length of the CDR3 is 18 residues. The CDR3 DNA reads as TGCGCCAGCAGCCAAGCCCCCCCAGGGTCTGGCGGCGGAAACACCATATATTTT. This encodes CASSQAPPGSGGGNTIYF.

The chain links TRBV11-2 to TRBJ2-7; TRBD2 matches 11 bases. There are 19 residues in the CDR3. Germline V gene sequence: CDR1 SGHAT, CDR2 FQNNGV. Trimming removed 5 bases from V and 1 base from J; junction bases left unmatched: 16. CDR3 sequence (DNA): TGTGCCAGCAGCCAGCCCACTAGCGGGAGAGGCAGGGTTTCCTACGAGCAGTACTTC. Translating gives CASSQPTSGRGRVSYEQYF.

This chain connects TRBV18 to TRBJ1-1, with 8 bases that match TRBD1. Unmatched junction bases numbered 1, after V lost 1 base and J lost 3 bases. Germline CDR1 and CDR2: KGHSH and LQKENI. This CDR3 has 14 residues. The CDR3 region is CASSPLTGDTEAFF. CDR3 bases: TGTGCCAGCTCACCACTGACAGGGGACACTGAAGCTTTCTTT.

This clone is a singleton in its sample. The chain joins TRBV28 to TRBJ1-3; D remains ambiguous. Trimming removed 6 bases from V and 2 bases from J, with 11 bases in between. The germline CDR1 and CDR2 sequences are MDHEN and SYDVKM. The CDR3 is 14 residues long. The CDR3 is CASRQGRAGNTIYF. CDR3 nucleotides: TGTGCCAGCAGACAAGGAAGGGCTGGAAACACCATATATTTT.

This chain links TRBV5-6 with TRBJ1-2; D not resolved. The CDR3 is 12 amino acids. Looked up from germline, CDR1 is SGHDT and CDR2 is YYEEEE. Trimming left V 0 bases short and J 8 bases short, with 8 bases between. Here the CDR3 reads CASSLAVRGYTF. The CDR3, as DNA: TGTGCCAGCAGCTTGGCCGTCAGGGGCTACACCTTC.

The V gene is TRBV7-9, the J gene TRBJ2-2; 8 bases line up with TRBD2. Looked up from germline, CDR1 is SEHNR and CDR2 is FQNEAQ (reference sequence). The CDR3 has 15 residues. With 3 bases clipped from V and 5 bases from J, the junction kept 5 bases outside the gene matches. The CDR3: CASSFSGRGTGELFF. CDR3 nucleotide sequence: TGTGCCAGCAGCTTTTCCGGGAGGGGAACCGGGGAGCTGTTTTTT.

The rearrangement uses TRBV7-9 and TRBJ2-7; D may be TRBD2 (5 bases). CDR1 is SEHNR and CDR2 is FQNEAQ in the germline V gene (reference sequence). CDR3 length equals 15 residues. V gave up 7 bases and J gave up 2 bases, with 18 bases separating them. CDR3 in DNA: TGTGCCAGCACCCGCTCCGTGATGGAGGCCTACGAGCAGTACTTC. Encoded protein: CASTRSVMEAYEQYF.

CDR3 in amino acids: CASSLDVSSYEQYF. The CDR3 DNA is TGCGCCAGCAGCTTGGACGTGAGCTCCTACGAGCAGTACTTC. This rearrangement joins TRBV5-1 to TRBJ2-7; no firm D call. V lost 0 bases and J lost 0, with 7 bases in between. This CDR3 has 14 amino acids. Germline V gives CDR1 SGHRS, CDR2 YFSETQ.

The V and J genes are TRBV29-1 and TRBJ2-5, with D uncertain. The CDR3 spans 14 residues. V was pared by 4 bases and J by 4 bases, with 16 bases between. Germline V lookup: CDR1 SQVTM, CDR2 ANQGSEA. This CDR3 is CSVVGLGNRETQYF. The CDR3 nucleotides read TGCAGCGTTGTAGGCCTAGGGAATCGAGAGACCCAGTACTTC.

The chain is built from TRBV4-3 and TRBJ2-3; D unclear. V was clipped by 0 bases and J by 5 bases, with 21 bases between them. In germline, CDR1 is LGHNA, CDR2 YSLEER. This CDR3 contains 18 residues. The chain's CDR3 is CASSQEVTALSLQDTQYF. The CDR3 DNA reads TGCGCCAGCAGCCAAGAAGTTACGGCCTTATCCCTGCAAGATACGCAGTATTTT.

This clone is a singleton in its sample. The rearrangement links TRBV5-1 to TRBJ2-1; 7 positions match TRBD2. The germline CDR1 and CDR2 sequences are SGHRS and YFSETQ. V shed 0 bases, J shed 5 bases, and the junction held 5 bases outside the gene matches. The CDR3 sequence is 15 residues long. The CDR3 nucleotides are TGCGCCAGCAGCTTGGAATTAGCGGGCCACAATGAGCAGTTCTTC. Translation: CASSLELAGHNEQFF.

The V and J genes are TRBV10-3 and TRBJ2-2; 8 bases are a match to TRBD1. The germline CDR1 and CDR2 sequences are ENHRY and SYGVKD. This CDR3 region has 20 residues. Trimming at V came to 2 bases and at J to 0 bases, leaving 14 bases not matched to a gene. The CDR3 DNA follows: TGTGCCATCAGTGAGATACCCGGGACAGGTCATTCATCGAACACCGGGGAGCTGTTTTTT. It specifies CAISEIPGTGHSSNTGELFF.

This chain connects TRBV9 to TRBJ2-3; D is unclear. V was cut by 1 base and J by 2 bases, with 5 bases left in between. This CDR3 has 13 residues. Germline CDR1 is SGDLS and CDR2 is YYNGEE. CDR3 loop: CASSVSYTDTQYF. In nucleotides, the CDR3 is TGTGCCAGCAGCGTATCGTACACAGATACGCAGTATTTT.

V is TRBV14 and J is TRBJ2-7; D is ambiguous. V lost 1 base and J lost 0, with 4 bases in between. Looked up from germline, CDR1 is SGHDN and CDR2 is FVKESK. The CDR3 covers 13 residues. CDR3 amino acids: CASSQVSSYEQYF. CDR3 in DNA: TGTGCCAGCAGCCAAGTTTCCTCCTACGAGCAGTACTTC. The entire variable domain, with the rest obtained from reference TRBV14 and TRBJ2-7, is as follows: EAGVTQFPSHSVIEKGQTVTLRCDPISGHDNLYWYRRVMGKEIKFLLHFVKESKQDESGMPNNRFLAERTGGTYSTLKVQPAELEDSGVYFCASSQVSSYEQYFGPGTRLTVT.

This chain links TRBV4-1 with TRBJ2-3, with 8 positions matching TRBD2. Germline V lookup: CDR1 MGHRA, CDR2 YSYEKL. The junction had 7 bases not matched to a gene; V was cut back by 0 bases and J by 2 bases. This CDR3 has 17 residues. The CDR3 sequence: CASSQDQTSGFTDTQYF. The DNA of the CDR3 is TGCGCCAGCAGCCAAGATCAAACTAGCGGTTTCACAGATACGCAGTATTTT.

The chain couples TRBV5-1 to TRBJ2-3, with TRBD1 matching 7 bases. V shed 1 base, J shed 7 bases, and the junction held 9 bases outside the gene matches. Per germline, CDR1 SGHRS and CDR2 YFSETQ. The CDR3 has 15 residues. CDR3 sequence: CASSLLGGELNTQYF. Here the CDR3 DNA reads TGCGCCAGCAGCTTGCTAGGGGGCGAGCTGAATACGCAGTATTTT. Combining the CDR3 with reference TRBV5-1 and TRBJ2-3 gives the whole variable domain KAGVTQTPRYLIKTRGQQVTLSCSPISGHRSVSWYQQTPGQGLQFLFEYFSETQRNKGNFPGRFSGRQFSNSRSEMNVSTLELGDSALYLCASSLLGGELNTQYFGPGTRLTVL.

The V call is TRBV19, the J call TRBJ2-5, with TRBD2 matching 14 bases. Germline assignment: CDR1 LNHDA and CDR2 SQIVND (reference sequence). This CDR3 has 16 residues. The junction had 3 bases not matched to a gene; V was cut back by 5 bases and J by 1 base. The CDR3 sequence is CASSSGLAGGQETQYF. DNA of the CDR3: TGTGCCAGTAGTTCCGGACTAGCGGGAGGCCAAGAGACCCAGTACTTC.

CDR3 sequence reads: CASSLLAGGLYEQYF. The CDR3 DNA follows: TGCGCCAGCAGCTTATTAGCGGGAGGCCTCTACGAGCAGTACTTC. V is TRBV5-1 and J is TRBJ2-7; TRBD2 agrees at 10 bases. Germline V CDR1 and CDR2: SGHRS, YFSETQ. Trimming took 2 bases from V and 3 from J; bases not matched to a gene: 5. The length of the CDR3 is 15 residues.

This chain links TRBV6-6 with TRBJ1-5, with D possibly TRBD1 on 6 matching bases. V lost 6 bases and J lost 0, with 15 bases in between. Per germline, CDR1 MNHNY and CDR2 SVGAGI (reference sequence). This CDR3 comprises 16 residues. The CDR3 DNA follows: TGTGCCAGCAGGCACCGGGACAACTATAGCAATCAGCCCCAGCATTTT. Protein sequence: CASRHRDNYSNQPQHF.

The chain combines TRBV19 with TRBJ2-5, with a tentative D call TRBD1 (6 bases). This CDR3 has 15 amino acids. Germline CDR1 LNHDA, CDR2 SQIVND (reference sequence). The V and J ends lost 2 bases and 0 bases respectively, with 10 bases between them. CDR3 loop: CASSIQGTYQETQYF. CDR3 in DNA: TGTGCCAGTAGTATACAGGGGACGTACCAAGAGACCCAGTACTTC.

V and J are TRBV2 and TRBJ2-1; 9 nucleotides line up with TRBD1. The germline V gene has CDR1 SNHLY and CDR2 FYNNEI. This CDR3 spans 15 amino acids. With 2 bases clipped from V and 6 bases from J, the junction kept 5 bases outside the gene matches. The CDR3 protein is CASSENRGRLNEQFF. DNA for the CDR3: TGTGCCAGCAGTGAAAACAGGGGGCGGCTCAATGAGCAGTTCTTC.